The 8 T cell receptor beta chains listed next were all sequenced from one sample in a study of cytomegalovirus exposure and HLA in healthy donors. It was with 60 Vbeta and 13 Jbeta primers that the PCR ran. Sequencing was performed with immunoSEQ multiplex PCR; in TCRdb, only in-frame clones are kept and a portion is missing. This repertoire shows about 120,000 clones, about three quarters found once; its top ten account for 3% to 4%. Sample: PBMCs. These receptors all stem from a woman younger than 45 in good health and CMV-seropositive.

The J gene is TRBJ1-4, the V gene TRBV7-9, with D possibly being TRBD1 (5 bases). The germline V gene encodes CDR1 SEHNR and CDR2 FQNEAQ (reference sequence). CDR3 size: 15 residues. Trimming took off 5 bases at V and 7 bases at J, with 17 bases between the two ends. For the CDR3, the DNA is TGTGCCAGCAGCCCCCCCGTCAGGGTCGGTGAAAAACTGTTTTTT. Its protein is CASSPPVRVGEKLFF.

This chain links TRBV21-1 with TRBJ1-5; the table's D gene call, TRBD1, was not cross checked with the DNA. TRBV21-1 is a pseudogene segment. This CDR3 has 14 amino acids. DNA for the CDR3: TGTGCCAGCAGCAACAGGCAGGGGGATCAGCCCCAGCATTTT. This encodes CASSNRQGDQPQHF.

This clone came up a few times. The J gene is TRBJ2-3, the V gene TRBV2, with 7 bases identical to TRBD2. The CDR3 extends over 15 amino acids. J gave up 0 bases and V 3 bases, and 3 bases lay outside the gene matches. CDR1 is SNHLY and CDR2 is FYNNEI in the germline V gene. The CDR3 region has the DNA TGTGCCAGCAGTGACTCGCGGGGGAGCACAGATACGCAGTATTTT. Translation gives CASSDSRGSTDTQYF.

The chain combines TRBV7-2 with TRBJ1-5; D uncertain. From germline, CDR1 is SGHTA and CDR2 FQGNSA. Trimming left V 2 bases short and J 8 bases short, with 13 bases between. This CDR3 has 14 amino acids. CDR3 in DNA: TGTGCCAGCAGCTTATCTGCCTCAGCGGAGCCCCAGCATTTT. Amino acid sequence: CASSLSASAEPQHF. Combining the CDR3 with reference TRBV7-2 and TRBJ1-5 gives the whole variable domain GAGVSQSPSNKVTEKGKDVELRCDPISGHTALYWYRQSLGQGLEFLIYFQGNSAPDKSGLPSDRFSAERTGGSVSTLTIQRTQQEDSAVYLCASSLSASAEPQHFGDGTRLSIL.

CDR3 DNA: TGCAGCGTTGAAAGCGGGTCCAGCACAGATACGCAGTATTTT. Encoded protein: CSVESGSSTDTQYF. This chain connects TRBV29-1 to TRBJ2-3, with a possible D match to TRBD2 (6 bases). Germline values: CDR1 SQVTM, CDR2 ANQGSEA. V gave up 2 bases and J gave up 0 bases, with 9 bases separating them. The CDR3 consists of 14 residues.

This clone turned up a few times. The V and J genes are TRBV7-7 and TRBJ2-2; D not certain. This CDR3 spans 14 amino acids. The V end was cut by 4 bases, the J end by 3 bases, with 9 bases between. Germline loops: CDR1 SSHAT, CDR2 FNYEAQ (reference sequence). The CDR3 spells CASSSSVHTGELFF. As DNA, the CDR3 is TGTGCCAGCAGCTCCTCAGTTCACACCGGGGAGCTGTTTTTT. Using reference TRBV7-7 and TRBJ2-2 for the parts outside the CDR3, the full variable domain is GAGVSQSPRYKVTKRGQDVTLRCDPISSHATLYWYQQALGQGPEFLTYFNYEAQPDKSGLPSDRFSAERPEGSISTLTIQRTEQRDSAMYRCASSSSVHTGELFFGEGSRLTVL.

This chain connects TRBV21-1 to TRBJ2-4; the tabulated D call, TRBD1, remains unverified against the DNA. TRBV21-1 is flagged as a pseudogene. The CDR3 spans 14 residues. CDR3 DNA sequence: TGTGCCACTATGGGACAGATAGTTAAAAACATTCAGTACTTC. This codes for CATMGQIVKNIQYF.

This clone has a handful of counts. V and J are TRBV7-8 and TRBJ1-2; D gene uncertain. CDR1 is SGHVS, CDR2 FQNEAQ, per germline. Deletions cut 5 bases from V and 8 bases from J, with 12 bases between. This CDR3 is built from 12 residues. The CDR3 nucleotides read TGTGCCAGCAGCCAACTCGACTGGGGCTACACCTTC. Encoded protein: CASSQLDWGYTF.